The T cell receptor (beta chain) under discussion was sequenced for a study of OX40 agonist ivuxolimab in advanced cancers. This table comes from immunoSEQ multiplex PCR, and its TCRdb copy is limited to in-frame clones, with some not included. The repertoire has 20,000 to 25,000 clones, 80% to 85% of them found once; the top ten carry about a sixth. The CDR3 runs 13 residues. Germline lookup yields CDR1 SGHTA and CDR2 FQGTGA. The germline V and J ends were trimmed by 3 bases and 5 bases, with 8 bases remaining between them. This TCR was sampled from an adult with an advanced solid tumor such as melanoma, head and neck, liver or kidney cancer. This material consisted of CD4+ or CD8+ T cells sorted from blood, taken in a trial of the OX40 agonist ivuxolimab. The V gene is TRBV7-3, the J gene TRBJ2-1; tentatively, D is TRBD1 (6 bases). The CDR3 coding sequence is TGTGCCAGCAGCTTGGGACAAAACAATGAGCAGTTCTTC. Translated, it gives CASSLGQNNEQFF. The variable domain in full, completed from reference TRBV7-3 and TRBJ2-1, reads GAGVSQTPSNKVTEKGKYVELRCDPISGHTALYWYRQSLGQGPEFLIYFQGTGAADDSGLPNDRFFAVRPEGSVSTLKIQRTERGDSAVYLCASSLGQNNEQFFGPGTRLTVL.